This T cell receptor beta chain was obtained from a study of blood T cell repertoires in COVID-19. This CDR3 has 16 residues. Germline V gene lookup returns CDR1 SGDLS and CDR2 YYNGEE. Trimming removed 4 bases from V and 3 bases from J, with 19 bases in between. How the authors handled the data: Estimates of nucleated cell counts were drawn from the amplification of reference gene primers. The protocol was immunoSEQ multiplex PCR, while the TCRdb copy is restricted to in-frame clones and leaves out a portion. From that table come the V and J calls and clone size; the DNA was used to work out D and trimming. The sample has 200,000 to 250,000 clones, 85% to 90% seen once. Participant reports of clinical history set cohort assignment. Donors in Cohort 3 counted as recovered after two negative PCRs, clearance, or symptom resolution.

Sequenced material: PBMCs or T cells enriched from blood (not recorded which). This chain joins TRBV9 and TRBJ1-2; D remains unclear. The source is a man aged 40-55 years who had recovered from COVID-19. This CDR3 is CASSFNAERDYYGYTF. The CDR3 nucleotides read TGTGCCAGCAGCTTCAACGCTGAGAGGGATTACTATGGCTACACCTTC.